This note documents a single T cell receptor beta chain sequence. Clones were sequenced by immunoSEQ multiplex PCR, and TCRdb holds only the in-frame ones, with some missing. The table includes fewer than 150,000 clones, around nine tenths detected once. The CDR3 is 14 residues long. Trimming removed 6 bases at V and 6 bases at J, with 14 bases between. Germline values: CDR1 MNHEY, CDR2 SVGAGI. The entry originates in a study of T cell responses to AZD1222 COVID-19 vaccine. The sequences come from peripheral blood, collected on day 0 of AZD1222 vaccination. The clonotype originates from an adult in good health. V and J are TRBV6-5 and TRBJ2-2, with no clear D. CDR3 sequence: CASSARRLPGELFF. CDR3 DNA: TGTGCCAGCAGCGCCAGGCGTCTTCCCGGGGAGCTGTTTTTT.